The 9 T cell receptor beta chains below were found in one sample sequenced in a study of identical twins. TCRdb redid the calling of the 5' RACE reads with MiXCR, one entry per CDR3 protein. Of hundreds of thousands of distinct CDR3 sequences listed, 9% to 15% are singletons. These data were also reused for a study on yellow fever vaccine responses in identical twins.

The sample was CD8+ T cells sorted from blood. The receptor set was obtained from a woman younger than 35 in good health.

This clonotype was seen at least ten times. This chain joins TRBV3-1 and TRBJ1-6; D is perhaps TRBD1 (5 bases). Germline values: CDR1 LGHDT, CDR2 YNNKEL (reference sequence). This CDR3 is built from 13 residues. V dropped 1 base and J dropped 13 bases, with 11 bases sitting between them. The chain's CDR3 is CASSQGSTDPLHF. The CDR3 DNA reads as TGTGCCAGCAGCCAAGGATCGACAGATCCCCTCCACTTT.

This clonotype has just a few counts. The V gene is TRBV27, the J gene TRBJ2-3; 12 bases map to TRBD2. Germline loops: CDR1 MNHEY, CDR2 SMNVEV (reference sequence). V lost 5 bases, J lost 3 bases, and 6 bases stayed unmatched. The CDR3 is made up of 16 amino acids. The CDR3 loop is CASSPSGRAFTDTQYF. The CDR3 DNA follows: TGTGCCAGCAGTCCTAGCGGGAGGGCCTTTACAGATACGCAGTATTTT.

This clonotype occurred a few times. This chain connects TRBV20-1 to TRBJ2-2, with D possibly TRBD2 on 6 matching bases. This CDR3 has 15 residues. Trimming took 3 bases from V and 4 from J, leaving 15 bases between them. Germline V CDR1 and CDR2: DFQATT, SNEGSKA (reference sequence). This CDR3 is CSARFSGGVTGELFF. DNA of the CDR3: TGCAGTGCTAGGTTTAGCGGCGGGGTCACCGGGGAGCTGTTTTTT.

The chain's CDR3 is CSARDRGGSSYNSPLHF. The CDR3 DNA is TGCAGTGCTAGAGACCGGGGGGGGAGCTCCTATAATTCACCCCTCCACTTT. The chain joins TRBV20-1 to TRBJ1-6; TRBD1 might be the D (5 bases). Germline CDR1 DFQATT, CDR2 SNEGSKA (reference sequence). There are 17 residues in the CDR3. With 0 bases removed from V and 0 bases from J, the gap between germline ends came to 12 bases.

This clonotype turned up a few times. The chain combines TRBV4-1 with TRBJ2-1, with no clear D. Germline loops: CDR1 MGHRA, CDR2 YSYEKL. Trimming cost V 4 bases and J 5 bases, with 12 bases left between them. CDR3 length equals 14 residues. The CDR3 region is CASSLGPFNNEQFF. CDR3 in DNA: TGCGCCAGCAGCCTAGGACCGTTCAACAATGAGCAGTTCTTC.

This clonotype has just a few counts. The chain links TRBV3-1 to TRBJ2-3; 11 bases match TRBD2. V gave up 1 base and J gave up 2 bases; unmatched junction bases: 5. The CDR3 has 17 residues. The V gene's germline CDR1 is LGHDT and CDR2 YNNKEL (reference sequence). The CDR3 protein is CASSQGLAGRYTDTQYF. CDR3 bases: TGTGCCAGCAGCCAAGGACTAGCGGGGAGATACACAGATACGCAGTATTTT.

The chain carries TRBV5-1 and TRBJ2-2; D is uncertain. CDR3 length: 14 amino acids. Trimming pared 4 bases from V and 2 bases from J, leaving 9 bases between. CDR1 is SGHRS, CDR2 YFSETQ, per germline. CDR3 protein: CASSQTVNTGELFF. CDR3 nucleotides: TGCGCCAGCAGCCAAACAGTCAACACCGGGGAGCTGTTTTTT.

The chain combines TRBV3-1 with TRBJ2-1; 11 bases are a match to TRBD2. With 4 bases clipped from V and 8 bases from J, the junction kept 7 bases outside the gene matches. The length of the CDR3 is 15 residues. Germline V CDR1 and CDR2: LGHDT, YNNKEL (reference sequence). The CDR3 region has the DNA TGTGCCAGCAGCCCAACTAGCGGGAGCAACGATGAGCAGTTCTTC. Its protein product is CASSPTSGSNDEQFF.

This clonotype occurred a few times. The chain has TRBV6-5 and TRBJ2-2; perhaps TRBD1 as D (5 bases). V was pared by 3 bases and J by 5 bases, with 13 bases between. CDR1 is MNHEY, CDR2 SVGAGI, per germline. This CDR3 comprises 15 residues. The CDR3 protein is CASSYDRLGTGELFF. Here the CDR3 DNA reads TGTGCCAGCAGTTATGACAGATTGGGGACCGGGGAGCTGTTTTTT.